These T cell receptor beta chains were read from a single sample in a study of radiation and T cells in renal cell carcinoma. Repertoires were generated with immunoSEQ multiplex PCR, while TCRdb's copy carries only in-frame clones and drops some. The repertoire holds 130,000 to 150,000 clones, with 88% as singletons. The sequencing used blood, collected from a patient whose treatment included radiotherapy and nephrectomy. The source of these receptors is a woman in her forties or fifties with renal cell carcinoma. Both conserved end residues are part of each CDR3. A D gene is named only where the DNA matches it firmly. Not all rows give a size; the values are once, few, many and, for expanded clones, a class.

D: NA
J: TRBJ2-7
V: TRBV11-2
size: NA
CDR3: CASSLGPGGKSEQYF
DNA: TGTGCCAGCAGCTTAGGGCCAGGGGGGAAATCCGAGCAGTACTTC

D: NA
J: TRBJ1-5
V: TRBV5-1
size: NA
CDR3: CASSSGSEGQPQHF
DNA: TGCGCCAGCAGCTCAGGGAGTGAGGGTCAGCCCCAGCATTTT

D: NA
J: TRBJ2-7
V: TRBV5-1
size: NA
CDR3: CASSTPYEQYF
DNA: TGCGCCAGCAGCACGCCCTACGAGCAGTACTTC

D: NA
J: TRBJ2-1
V: TRBV30
size: once
CDR3: CAWTLKPGLRRGNEQFF
DNA: TGTGCCTGGACATTAAAACCGGGACTTCGCAGGGGCAATGAGCAGTTCTTC

D: NA
J: TRBJ2-3
V: TRBV5-4
size: NA
CDR3: CASSSAGTLGPDTQYF
DNA: TGTGCCAGCAGCTCAGCCGGGACCCTAGGACCAGATACGCAGTATTTT

D: NA
J: TRBJ1-1
V: TRBV6-5
size: NA
CDR3: CASSSWDGSTEAFF
DNA: TGTGCCAGCAGTTCTTGGGACGGAAGCACTGAAGCTTTCTTT

D: NA
J: TRBJ2-2
V: TRBV4-2
size: NA
CDR3: CASSQAGGDTGELFF
DNA: TGTGCCAGCAGCCAGGCAGGGGGGGACACCGGGGAGCTGTTTTTT

D: NA
J: TRBJ1-6
V: TRBV25-1
size: few
CDR3: CASSAAGISSPLHF
DNA: TGTGCCAGCAGTGCCGCAGGGATCTCATCACCCCTCCACTTT

D: NA
J: TRBJ1-3
V: TRBV19
size: NA
CDR3: CASRFRGSDPGNTIYF
DNA: TGTGCCAGTCGATTTCGCGGCAGCGATCCTGGAAACACCATATATTTT

D: NA
J: TRBJ1-1
V: TRBV5-5
size: NA
CDR3: CASSLWANTEAFF
DNA: TGTGCCAGCAGCTTGTGGGCGAACACTGAAGCTTTCTTT

D: NA
J: TRBJ1-2
V: TRBV9
size: NA
CDR3: CASSVVGAVGYTF
DNA: TGTGCCAGCAGCGTAGTAGGGGCGGTAGGCTACACCTTC

D: NA
J: TRBJ1-1
V: TRBV30
size: NA
CDR3: CAWSVRRPGAHTEAFF
DNA: TGTGCCTGGAGTGTACGAAGGCCGGGGGCCCACACTGAAGCTTTCTTT

D: NA
J: TRBJ1-2
V: TRBV4-1
size: NA
CDR3: CASSQGTGSDTF
DNA: TGCGCCAGCAGCCAAGGAACAGGATCGGACACCTTC

D: TRBD1
J: TRBJ2-2
V: TRBV7-9
size: NA
CDR3: CASSLGQGDTGELFF
DNA: TGTGCCAGCAGCCTCGGACAGGGTGACACCGGGGAGCTGTTTTTT

D: NA
J: TRBJ1-2
V: TRBV7-9
size: NA
CDR3: CASDSFSISPNYGYTF
DNA: TGTGCCAGCGACTCCTTCTCTATTAGTCCAAACTATGGCTACACCTTC

D: TRBD2
J: TRBJ2-3
V: TRBV5-1
size: NA
CDR3: CASSFPTRTSGVADTQYF
DNA: TGCGCCAGCAGCTTCCCCACCCGGACTAGCGGGGTTGCGGATACGCAGTATTTT

D: NA
J: TRBJ1-4
V: TRBV6-1
size: NA
CDR3: CASSETVLNEKLFF
DNA: TGTGCCAGCAGTGAGACGGTCCTTAATGAAAAACTGTTTTTT

D: NA
J: TRBJ2-5
V: TRBV5-1
size: NA
CDR3: CASSLGGVQETQYF
DNA: TGCGCCAGCAGCTTGGGTGGGGTTCAAGAGACCCAGTACTTC

D: NA
J: TRBJ2-5
V: TRBV5-4
size: NA
CDR3: CASSLAGSQETQYF
DNA: TGTGCCAGCAGCTTGGCAGGAAGCCAAGAGACCCAGTACTTC

D: TRBD2
J: TRBJ2-1
V: TRBV7-8
size: NA
CDR3: CASSPRGSAGAYNEQFF
DNA: TGTGCCAGCAGCCCACGGGGATCAGCGGGGGCCTACAATGAGCAGTTCTTC

D: NA
J: TRBJ1-2
V: TRBV14
size: NA
CDR3: CASSQEVTGVGGYTF
DNA: TGTGCCAGCAGCCAAGAGGTAACAGGAGTAGGAGGCTACACCTTC

D: NA
J: TRBJ1-6
V: TRBV7-9
size: NA
CDR3: CASSSQSSPLHF
DNA: TGTGCCAGCAGCTCGCAGAGTTCACCCCTCCACTTT

D: NA
J: TRBJ2-6
V: TRBV5-5
size: NA
CDR3: CASSLALLSGANVLTF
DNA: TGTGCCAGCAGCTTGGCGCTGCTCTCTGGGGCCAACGTCCTGACTTTC

D: NA
J: TRBJ2-5
V: TRBV25-1
size: once
CDR3: CASSTSGAGETQYF
DNA: TGTGCCAGCAGTACTTCTGGGGCGGGAGAGACCCAGTACTTC

D: NA
J: TRBJ1-1
V: TRBV19
size: NA
CDR3: CASSILLGAEAFF
DNA: TGTGCCAGTAGTATCCTGCTGGGCGCTGAAGCTTTCTTT

D: NA
J: TRBJ1-4
V: TRBV14
size: NA
CDR3: CASSRLRGATNEKLFF
DNA: TGTGCCAGCAGCCGACTAAGGGGGGCGACTAATGAAAAACTGTTTTTT

D: TRBD2
J: TRBJ2-1
V: TRBV4-3
size: once
CDR3: CASSQEIAGFGYEQFF
DNA: TGCGCCAGCAGCCAAGAGATAGCGGGGTTCGGTTATGAGCAGTTCTTC

D: NA
J: TRBJ1-3
V: TRBV18
size: NA
CDR3: CASSLSGGAHGNTIYF
DNA: TGTGCCAGCTCACTATCCGGGGGGGCGCACGGAAACACCATATATTTT

D: TRBD1
J: TRBJ1-6
V: TRBV30
size: once
CDR3: CAWGRQGSPSPLHF
DNA: TGTGCCTGGGGAAGACAGGGATCCCCCTCACCCCTCCACTTT

D: TRBD1
J: TRBJ1-6
V: TRBV6-1
size: NA
CDR3: CASTSTGGDYSPLHF
DNA: TGTGCCAGCACTTCGACAGGGGGAGATTATTCACCCCTCCACTTT

D: NA
J: TRBJ2-3
V: TRBV4-1
size: NA
CDR3: CASSLREGGLSTDTQYF
DNA: TGCGCCAGCAGTCTCAGGGAGGGGGGACTAAGCACAGATACGCAGTATTTT

D: NA
J: TRBJ1-3
V: TRBV7-9
size: NA
CDR3: CASSSMDGSGNTIYF
DNA: TGTGCCAGCAGCTCCATGGACGGCTCTGGAAACACCATATATTTT

D: NA
J: TRBJ1-1
V: TRBV7-2
size: NA
CDR3: CASSLEQGYTEAFF
DNA: TGTGCCAGCAGCTTAGAACAGGGTTACACTGAAGCTTTCTTT

D: TRBD2
J: TRBJ2-5
V: TRBV7-2
size: NA
CDR3: CASSDGGTQETQYF
DNA: TGTGCCAGCAGTGACGGGGGGACCCAAGAGACCCAGTACTTC

D: NA
J: TRBJ1-3
V: TRBV13
size: NA
CDR3: CASSLGLQGLGSGNTIYF
DNA: TGTGCCAGCAGCTTAGGACTACAGGGTTTAGGCTCTGGAAACACCATATATTTT

D: TRBD1
J: TRBJ2-7
V: TRBV19
size: NA
CDR3: CASSSRGQGNEQYF
DNA: TGTGCCAGTAGTTCACGGGGACAGGGGAACGAGCAGTACTTC

D: TRBD2
J: TRBJ2-3
V: TRBV19
size: NA
CDR3: CASSIELAGTDTQYF
DNA: TGTGCCAGTAGTATCGAGCTAGCGGGCACAGATACGCAGTATTTT

D: TRBD1
J: TRBJ1-3
V: TRBV5-1
size: NA
CDR3: CASSDSPGQLKDSGNTIYF
DNA: TGCGCCAGCAGCGACTCACCGGGACAGCTCAAAGACTCTGGAAACACCATATATTTT

D: TRBD1
J: TRBJ2-1
V: TRBV6-6
size: NA
CDR3: CASSRTGAGNNEQFF
DNA: TGTGCCAGCAGTCGGACAGGGGCCGGCAACAATGAGCAGTTCTTC

D: NA
J: TRBJ1-2
V: TRBV6-6
size: NA
CDR3: CASSFGQEGYTF
DNA: TGTGCCAGCAGTTTCGGACAAGAGGGCTACACCTTC

D: NA
J: TRBJ2-6
V: TRBV5-1
size: once
CDR3: CASSGIISGANVLTF
DNA: TGCGCCAGCAGCGGAATAATCTCTGGGGCCAACGTCCTGACTTTC

D: NA
J: TRBJ1-5
V: TRBV2
size: NA
CDR3: CASSDQGGNQPQHF
DNA: TGTGCCAGCAGTGACCAGGGAGGCAATCAGCCCCAGCATTTT

D: NA
J: TRBJ2-1
V: TRBV6-5
size: NA
CDR3: CASSYSLGETYNEQFF
DNA: TGTGCCAGCAGTTACTCGCTGGGGGAAACCTACAATGAGCAGTTCTTC

D: NA
J: TRBJ2-1
V: TRBV7-2
size: NA
CDR3: CASSGYRDLLGNEQFF
DNA: TGTGCCAGCAGCGGCTACCGGGACTTGTTGGGCAATGAGCAGTTCTTC

D: TRBD1
J: TRBJ1-1
V: TRBV7-8
size: once
CDR3: CASSHTGGAEDTEAFF
DNA: TGTGCCAGCAGCCATACAGGGGGCGCCGAGGACACTGAAGCTTTCTTT

D: NA
J: TRBJ1-3
V: TRBV9
size: NA
CDR3: CASSAAGNTIYF
DNA: TGTGCCAGCAGCGCTGCCGGAAACACCATATATTTT

D: NA
J: TRBJ1-1
V: TRBV6-5
size: few
CDR3: CASSYKENTEAFF
DNA: TGTGCCAGCAGTTACAAGGAGAACACTGAAGCTTTCTTT